This is a list of T cell receptor beta chains from one sample in a study of cytomegalovirus exposure and HLA in healthy donors. TCRdb's copy holds only in-frame clones and misses some; the assay was immunoSEQ multiplex PCR. The table records about 82,000 clones, less than 80% of them present only once. Specimen: PBMCs. The receptors here all came from a human donor in good health. Both conserved end residues are part of each CDR3. Each record gives: V gene, clone size, D gene, J gene, CDR3 protein, CDR3 DNA. A D gene is named only where the DNA matches it firmly. Some rows have no size entry. The others give once, few or many, or a class for an expanded clone.

v_call: TRBV27; clone_size: -; d_call: TRBD2; j_call: TRBJ2-7; cdr3_aa: CASSLAALAGETYEQYF; cdr3_nt: TGTGCCAGCAGTCTCGCCGCCCTAGCGGGGGAAACCTACGAGCAGTACTTC
v_call: TRBV19; clone_size: -; d_call: TRBD1; j_call: TRBJ1-6; cdr3_aa: CASSGDRYNSPLHF; cdr3_nt: TGTGCCAGTAGTGGGGACAGGTATAATTCACCCCTCCACTTT
v_call: TRBV29-1; clone_size: -; d_call: TRBD1; j_call: TRBJ1-2; cdr3_aa: CSVTPDRGDNYGYPF; cdr3_nt: TGCAGCGTGACCCCGGACAGGGGAGATAACTATGGCTACCCCTTC
v_call: TRBV27; clone_size: -; d_call: -; j_call: TRBJ2-7; cdr3_aa: CASKSQGPYEQYF; cdr3_nt: TGTGCCAGCAAGTCACAGGGTCCCTACGAGCAGTACTTC
v_call: TRBV14; clone_size: -; d_call: -; j_call: TRBJ2-4; cdr3_aa: CASSKDGAGVDIQYF; cdr3_nt: TGTGCCAGCAGCAAAGATGGGGCAGGGGTGGACATTCAGTACTTC
v_call: TRBV15; clone_size: -; d_call: TRBD2; j_call: TRBJ2-7; cdr3_aa: CATSSLAGASYEQYF; cdr3_nt: TGTGCCACCAGCAGTCTAGCGGGGGCCTCCTACGAGCAGTACTTC
v_call: TRBV9; clone_size: -; d_call: -; j_call: TRBJ2-1; cdr3_aa: CASKGGGPRDEQFF; cdr3_nt: TGTGCCAGCAAGGGCGGGGGCCCCCGAGATGAGCAGTTCTTC
v_call: TRBV5-3; clone_size: -; d_call: -; j_call: TRBJ1-5; cdr3_aa: CARSLAYNQPQHF; cdr3_nt: TGTGCCAGAAGCTTGGCCTACAATCAGCCCCAGCATTTT
v_call: TRBV19; clone_size: -; d_call: -; j_call: TRBJ1-6; cdr3_aa: CASSRTQGQSYNSPLHF; cdr3_nt: TGTGCCAGTAGTAGAACCCAGGGCCAGAGCTATAATTCACCCCTCCACTTT
v_call: TRBV2; clone_size: -; d_call: -; j_call: TRBJ1-2; cdr3_aa: CASPGDDYGYTF; cdr3_nt: TGTGCCAGCCCGGGTGATGACTATGGCTACACCTTC
v_call: TRBV2; clone_size: -; d_call: -; j_call: TRBJ1-2; cdr3_aa: CASNPGGAGFSGYTF; cdr3_nt: TGTGCCAGCAACCCCGGGGGGGCAGGGTTCAGTGGCTACACCTTC
v_call: TRBV10-1; clone_size: -; d_call: TRBD2; j_call: TRBJ2-2; cdr3_aa: CASSDGAAGTGELFF; cdr3_nt: TGCGCCAGCAGTGACGGTGCAGCGGGAACCGGGGAGCTGTTTTTT
v_call: TRBV5-5; clone_size: -; d_call: -; j_call: TRBJ1-6; cdr3_aa: CASSLGNRNYNSPLHF; cdr3_nt: TGTGCCAGCAGCTTGGGTAACAGAAACTATAATTCACCCCTCCACTTT
v_call: TRBV18; clone_size: -; d_call: TRBD1; j_call: TRBJ1-1; cdr3_aa: CASSRTGVHTEAFF; cdr3_nt: TGTGCCAGCTCCCGAACAGGGGTTCACACTGAAGCTTTCTTT
v_call: TRBV18; clone_size: -; d_call: TRBD2; j_call: TRBJ2-1; cdr3_aa: CASSPDRGLAGGEQFF; cdr3_nt: TGTGCCAGCTCACCGGATAGGGGACTAGCGGGGGGTGAGCAGTTCTTC
v_call: TRBV5-1; clone_size: -; d_call: -; j_call: TRBJ2-2; cdr3_aa: CASSERGHTGNTGELFF; cdr3_nt: TGCGCCAGCAGCGAGAGAGGACATACAGGGAACACCGGGGAGCTGTTTTTT
v_call: TRBV5-1; clone_size: -; d_call: TRBD1; j_call: TRBJ1-2; cdr3_aa: CASSLGTGRYGYTF; cdr3_nt: TGCGCCAGCAGCTTGGGGACAGGGCGGTATGGCTACACCTTC
v_call: TRBV9; clone_size: -; d_call: -; j_call: TRBJ2-1; cdr3_aa: CASSPTGSSYNEQFF; cdr3_nt: TGTGCCAGCAGCCCAACAGGGAGCTCCTACAATGAGCAGTTCTTC
v_call: TRBV27; clone_size: -; d_call: -; j_call: TRBJ1-2; cdr3_aa: CASSLTSDSPWWGYTF; cdr3_nt: TGTGCCAGCAGTTTAACATCCGACAGTCCTTGGTGGGGCTACACCTTC
v_call: TRBV10-3; clone_size: -; d_call: -; j_call: TRBJ2-6; cdr3_aa: CAISESRPGVAGANVLTF; cdr3_nt: TGTGCCATCAGTGAGTCGAGGCCCGGGGTTGCAGGGGCCAACGTCCTGACTTTC
v_call: TRBV2; clone_size: -; d_call: TRBD2; j_call: TRBJ2-2; cdr3_aa: CASSINGGALTGELFF; cdr3_nt: TGTGCCAGCAGTATCAACGGGGGGGCGTTGACCGGGGAGCTGTTTTTT
v_call: TRBV20-1; clone_size: -; d_call: -; j_call: TRBJ2-3; cdr3_aa: CSARTGDTQYF; cdr3_nt: TGCAGTGCTAGAACAGGAGATACGCAGTATTTT
v_call: TRBV7-2; clone_size: -; d_call: -; j_call: TRBJ1-3; cdr3_aa: CASSSQGTTGNTIYF; cdr3_nt: TGTGCCAGCAGCTCCCAGGGTACTACTGGAAACACCATATATTTT
v_call: TRBV7-6; clone_size: few; d_call: TRBD2; j_call: TRBJ2-1; cdr3_aa: CAYQSRGDHYNEQFF; cdr3_nt: TGTGCCTACCAGTCCCGGGGGGATCACTACAATGAGCAGTTCTTC
v_call: TRBV6-6; clone_size: -; d_call: -; j_call: TRBJ2-3; cdr3_aa: CASVKQGLFTDTQYF; cdr3_nt: TGTGCCAGCGTGAAGCAGGGTTTGTTTACAGATACGCAGTATTTT
v_call: TRBV30; clone_size: -; d_call: TRBD2; j_call: TRBJ2-1; cdr3_aa: CAWRGGGGHEQFF; cdr3_nt: TGTGCCTGGAGGGGGGGCGGGGGGCATGAGCAGTTCTTC
v_call: TRBV7-6; clone_size: -; d_call: TRBD1; j_call: TRBJ1-1; cdr3_aa: CASSLPGQKDTEAFF; cdr3_nt: TGTGCCAGCAGCTTACCGGGACAGAAGGACACTGAAGCTTTCTTT
v_call: TRBV2; clone_size: -; d_call: TRBD1; j_call: TRBJ1-2; cdr3_aa: CASSYSGQAGYTF; cdr3_nt: TGTGCCAGCAGTTATTCGGGACAGGCGGGCTACACCTTC
v_call: TRBV27; clone_size: -; d_call: -; j_call: TRBJ2-2; cdr3_aa: CASSLDRITGELFF; cdr3_nt: TGTGCCAGTTCCCTCGACAGAATCACCGGGGAGCTGTTTTTT
v_call: TRBV11-2; clone_size: few; d_call: TRBD2; j_call: TRBJ2-5; cdr3_aa: CASSQTSGGKTQYF; cdr3_nt: TGTGCCAGCAGCCAGACTAGCGGCGGGAAGACCCAGTACTTC
v_call: TRBV7-2; clone_size: -; d_call: TRBD1; j_call: TRBJ2-1; cdr3_aa: CASSLAPGQGKYNEQFF; cdr3_nt: TGTGCCAGCAGCTTAGCCCCGGGACAGGGAAAGTACAATGAGCAGTTCTTC
v_call: TRBV7-9; clone_size: -; d_call: -; j_call: TRBJ2-5; cdr3_aa: CASSLPGRTQYF; cdr3_nt: TGTGCCAGCAGCCTCCCTGGGAGGACCCAGTACTTC
v_call: TRBV5-1; clone_size: -; d_call: TRBD1; j_call: TRBJ1-2; cdr3_aa: CASSFQGALGYTF; cdr3_nt: TGCGCCAGCAGCTTCCAGGGGGCTTTAGGCTACACCTTC
v_call: TRBV10-3; clone_size: many; d_call: TRBD1; j_call: TRBJ2-1; cdr3_aa: CAISDRDRVYNEQFF; cdr3_nt: TGTGCCATCAGTGATCGGGACAGGGTTTACAATGAGCAGTTCTTC
v_call: TRBV5-1; clone_size: -; d_call: -; j_call: TRBJ1-1; cdr3_aa: CASSLLGEEEAFF; cdr3_nt: TGCGCCAGCAGCTTGCTCGGGGAGGAGGAAGCTTTCTTT
v_call: TRBV5-5; clone_size: -; d_call: -; j_call: TRBJ2-5; cdr3_aa: CASSFSKGSGETQYF; cdr3_nt: TGTGCCAGCAGCTTCTCTAAAGGGAGCGGAGAGACCCAGTACTTC
v_call: TRBV10-3; clone_size: -; d_call: TRBD2; j_call: TRBJ2-7; cdr3_aa: CASLGGSAQYF; cdr3_nt: TGTGCCTCCCTGGGGGGGTCCGCGCAGTACTTC
v_call: TRBV18; clone_size: -; d_call: -; j_call: TRBJ2-7; cdr3_aa: CASSPSSYEQYF; cdr3_nt: TGTGCCAGCTCACCCAGCTCCTACGAGCAGTACTTC
v_call: TRBV2; clone_size: few; d_call: -; j_call: TRBJ1-1; cdr3_aa: CASNRERDTEAFF; cdr3_nt: TGTGCCAGCAACAGGGAAAGGGACACTGAAGCTTTCTTT
v_call: TRBV7-9; clone_size: -; d_call: TRBD2; j_call: TRBJ2-1; cdr3_aa: CASSSYSGGALEQFF; cdr3_nt: TGTGCCAGCAGCTCCTATAGCGGGGGGGCCCTTGAGCAGTTCTTC
v_call: TRBV7-6; clone_size: few; d_call: -; j_call: TRBJ1-1; cdr3_aa: CASSRKGGQNTEAFF; cdr3_nt: TGTGCCAGCAGTCGGAAAGGAGGGCAGAACACTGAAGCTTTCTTT
v_call: TRBV9; clone_size: -; d_call: TRBD2; j_call: TRBJ2-3; cdr3_aa: CASSPYSGGYTDTQYF; cdr3_nt: TGTGCCAGCAGCCCCTACAGCGGGGGTTACACAGATACGCAGTATTTT
v_call: TRBV18; clone_size: -; d_call: -; j_call: TRBJ2-1; cdr3_aa: CASSPIPSASNNEQFF; cdr3_nt: TGTGCCAGCTCACCAATTCCTAGCGCAAGTAACAATGAGCAGTTCTTC
v_call: TRBV6-1; clone_size: medium-sized; d_call: -; j_call: TRBJ2-3; cdr3_aa: CASTPGADTDTQYF; cdr3_nt: TGTGCCAGCACCCCTGGAGCCGACACAGATACGCAGTATTTT
v_call: TRBV29-1; clone_size: medium-sized; d_call: TRBD1; j_call: TRBJ1-1; cdr3_aa: CSVARQGMTEAFF; cdr3_nt: TGCAGCGTTGCGAGACAGGGAATGACTGAAGCTTTCTTT
v_call: TRBV2; clone_size: -; d_call: -; j_call: TRBJ1-2; cdr3_aa: CASSDARTGVGYTF; cdr3_nt: TGTGCCAGCAGTGATGCCCGGACGGGAGTGGGCTACACCTTC
v_call: TRBV4-2; clone_size: -; d_call: -; j_call: TRBJ1-1; cdr3_aa: CASSTTAMNTEAFF; cdr3_nt: TGTGCCAGCAGCACGACAGCGATGAACACTGAAGCTTTCTTT
v_call: TRBV6-1; clone_size: -; d_call: -; j_call: TRBJ1-1; cdr3_aa: CASSEFSALNTEAFF; cdr3_nt: TGTGCCAGCAGTGAATTCTCCGCCCTGAACACCGAAGCTTTCTTT
v_call: TRBV11-3; clone_size: -; d_call: TRBD1; j_call: TRBJ2-2; cdr3_aa: CASSRGQANTGELFF; cdr3_nt: TGTGCCAGCAGCCGTGGACAGGCCAACACCGGGGAGCTGTTTTTT
v_call: TRBV19; clone_size: -; d_call: TRBD1; j_call: TRBJ2-7; cdr3_aa: CASSGRQGFEQYF; cdr3_nt: TGTGCCAGTAGTGGGAGACAGGGGTTCGAGCAGTACTTC
v_call: TRBV29-1; clone_size: -; d_call: TRBD2; j_call: TRBJ2-1; cdr3_aa: CSVRAGGLYNEQFF; cdr3_nt: TGCAGCGTGAGGGCGGGGGGCCTATACAATGAGCAGTTCTTC
v_call: TRBV4-3; clone_size: -; d_call: -; j_call: TRBJ1-3; cdr3_aa: CASSPGNTIYF; cdr3_nt: TGCGCCAGCAGCCCAGGAAACACCATATATTTT
v_call: TRBV12-5; clone_size: -; d_call: TRBD1; j_call: TRBJ1-1; cdr3_aa: CASGLVRSRGRGMNTEAFF; cdr3_nt: TGTGCTAGTGGTTTGGTACGGAGCAGGGGGCGCGGGATGAACACTGAAGCTTTCTTT